This T cell receptor (beta chain) was captured in a study of blood T cell repertoires in COVID-19. Study details: Material from acute and convalescent COVID-19 was sourced from the United States, Italy and Spain. T cells, B-cell-depleted T cells, or PBMCs provided the cDNA or gDNA that served as material.

This clone was observed a handful of times. The germline V gene encodes CDR1 SGHDT and CDR2 YYEEEE. The CDR3 is made up of 18 amino acids. V gave up 4 bases and J gave up 4 bases, with 23 bases separating them. Authors' data handling: Reference gene primer amplification gave estimated nucleated cell counts. Profiled with immunoSEQ multiplex PCR; TCRdb holds only in-frame clones, not every one. The V and J calls and clone size are taken from that table; D and trimming were inferred from the DNA. The repertoire holds around 130,000 clones, roughly 80% seen once, with less than 5% in the top ten. The V and J genes are TRBV5-6 and TRBJ2-2, with a weak D call TRBD2 (5 bases). Sequencing was performed on peripheral blood. This clonotype originated in a woman older than 75 with acute or convalescent COVID-19. CDR3 in amino acids: CASSPGTMDGYPTGELFF. In DNA, the CDR3 is TGTGCCAGCAGCCCGGGAACGATGGACGGATACCCCACCGGGGAGCTGTTTTTT.